The clone carrying this TCR beta chain appeared a few times. Antigen unknown. The data stem from a study of early T cells in non-severe SARS-CoV-2 infection. Notes on the study in general: Clonotype matching in VDJdb favored anti-spike CD8 responses and did not capture private and CD4 specificities.

Separate cDNA molecules each had unique molecular identifiers attached to them. TCRdb reprocessed the 5' RACE reads via MiXCR and lists one record per CDR3 protein. The sample carries approximately 50,000 distinct CDR3 sequences, approximately 12% recorded once. The germline gives CDR1 DFQATT, CDR2 SNEGSKA (reference sequence). The CDR3 sequence is 15 residues long. With 5 bases clipped from V and 3 bases from J, the junction kept 8 bases outside the gene matches. This chain uses TRBV20-1 with TRBJ2-1; 9 bases line up with TRBD2. This sequence was found in an adult who was a healthcare worker with PCR-confirmed SARS-CoV-2 infection or an uninfected control (not recorded which). The sample in question was whole blood, obtained at baseline. CDR3 nucleotides: TGCAGTGCTCCTCCCCTAGCGGGGTACTACAATGAGCAGTTCTTC. This translates into CSAPPLAGYYNEQFF.